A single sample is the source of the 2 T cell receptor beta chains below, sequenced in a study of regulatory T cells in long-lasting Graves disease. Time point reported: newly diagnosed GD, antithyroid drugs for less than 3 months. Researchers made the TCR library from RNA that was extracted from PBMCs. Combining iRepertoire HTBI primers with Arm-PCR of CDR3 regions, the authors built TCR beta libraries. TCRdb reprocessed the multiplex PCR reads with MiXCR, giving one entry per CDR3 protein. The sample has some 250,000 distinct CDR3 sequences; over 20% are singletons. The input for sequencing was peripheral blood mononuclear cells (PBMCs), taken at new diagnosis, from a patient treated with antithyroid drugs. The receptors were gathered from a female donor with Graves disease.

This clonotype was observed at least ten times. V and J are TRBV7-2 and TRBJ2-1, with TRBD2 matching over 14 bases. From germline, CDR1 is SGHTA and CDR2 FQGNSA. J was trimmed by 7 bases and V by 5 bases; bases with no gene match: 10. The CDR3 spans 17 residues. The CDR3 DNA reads TGTGCCAGCAGCCTAAGTCCCGGGACTAGCGGGAGTAATGAGCAGTTCTTC. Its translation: CASSLSPGTSGSNEQFF.

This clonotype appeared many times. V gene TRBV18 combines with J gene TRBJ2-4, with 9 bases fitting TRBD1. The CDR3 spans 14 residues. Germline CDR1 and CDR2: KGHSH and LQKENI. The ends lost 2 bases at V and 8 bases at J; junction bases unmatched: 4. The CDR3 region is CASSPVQGAYIQYF. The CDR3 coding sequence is TGTGCCAGCTCACCAGTACAGGGGGCGTACATTCAGTACTTC.